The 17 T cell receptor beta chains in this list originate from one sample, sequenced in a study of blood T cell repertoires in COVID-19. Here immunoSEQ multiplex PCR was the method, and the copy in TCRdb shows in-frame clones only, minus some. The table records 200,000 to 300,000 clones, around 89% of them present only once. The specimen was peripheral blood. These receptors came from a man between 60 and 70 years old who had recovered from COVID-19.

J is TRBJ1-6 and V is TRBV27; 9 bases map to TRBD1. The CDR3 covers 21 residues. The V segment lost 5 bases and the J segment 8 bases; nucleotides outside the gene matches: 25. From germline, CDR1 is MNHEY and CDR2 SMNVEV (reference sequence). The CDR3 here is CASSTPTKRDRDKLGYSPLHF. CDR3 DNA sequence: TGTGCCAGCAGTACCCCGACTAAGCGGGACAGGGACAAGTTAGGTTATTCACCCCTCCACTTT.

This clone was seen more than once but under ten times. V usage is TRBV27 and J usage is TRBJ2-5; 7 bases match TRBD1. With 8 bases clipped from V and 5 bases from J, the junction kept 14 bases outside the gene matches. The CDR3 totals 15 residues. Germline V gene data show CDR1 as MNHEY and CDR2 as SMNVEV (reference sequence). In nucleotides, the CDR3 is TGTGCCAGCGGATCCTTGACAGGGATTGGGGAGACCCAGTACTTC. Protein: CASGSLTGIGETQYF.

Here the CDR3 DNA reads TGTGCCAGCAGCTTAGGAGGGTCCTCTGGAAACACCATATATTTT. The encoded protein is CASSLGGSSGNTIYF. The V call is TRBV7-6, the J call TRBJ1-3; D remains ambiguous. V was clipped by 1 base and J by 0 bases, with 7 bases between them. This CDR3 is 15 amino acids long. Germline CDR1 reads SGHVS; CDR2 reads FNYEAQ.

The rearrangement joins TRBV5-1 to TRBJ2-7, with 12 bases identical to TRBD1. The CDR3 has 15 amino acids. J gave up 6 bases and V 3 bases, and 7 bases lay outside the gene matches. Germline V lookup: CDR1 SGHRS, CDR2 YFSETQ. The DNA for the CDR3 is TGCGCCAGCAGCTCCTACCGGGACAGGGGGCTCGAGCAGTACTTC. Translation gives CASSSYRDRGLEQYF.

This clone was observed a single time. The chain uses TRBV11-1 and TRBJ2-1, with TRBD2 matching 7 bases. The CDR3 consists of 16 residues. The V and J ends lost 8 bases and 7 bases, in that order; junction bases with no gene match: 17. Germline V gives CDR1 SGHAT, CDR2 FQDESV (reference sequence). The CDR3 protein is CASGSPGSGTKNEQFF. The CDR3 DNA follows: TGTGCCAGCGGCTCCCCCGGGAGCGGGACCAAGAATGAGCAGTTCTTC.

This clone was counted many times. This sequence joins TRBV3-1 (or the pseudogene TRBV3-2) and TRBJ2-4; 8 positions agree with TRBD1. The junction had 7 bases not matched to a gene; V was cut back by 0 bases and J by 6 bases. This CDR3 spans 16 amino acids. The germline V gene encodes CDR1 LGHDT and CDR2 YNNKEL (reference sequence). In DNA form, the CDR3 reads TGTGCCAGCAGCCAAGACGCCCAGGGGGCTAGAAACATTCAGTACTTC. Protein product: CASSQDAQGARNIQYF.

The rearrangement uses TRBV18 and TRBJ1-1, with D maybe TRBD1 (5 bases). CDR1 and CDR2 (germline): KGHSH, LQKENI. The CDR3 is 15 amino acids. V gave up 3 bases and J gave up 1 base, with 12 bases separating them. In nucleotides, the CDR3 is TGTGCCAGCTCACCCTTCACCACAGGGAACACTGAAGCTTTCTTT. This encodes CASSPFTTGNTEAFF.

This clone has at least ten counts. The DNA of the CDR3 is TGTGCCAGCCGCCGGACGGGGGGTGGAGAGACCCAGTACTTC. The encoded protein is CASRRTGGGETQYF. The rearrangement joins TRBV19 to TRBJ2-5; 7 nucleotides align to TRBD2. Germline-derived CDR1 and CDR2 are LNHDA and SQIVND (reference sequence). Unmatched junction bases numbered 11, after V lost 9 bases and J lost 4 bases. CDR3 size: 14 residues.

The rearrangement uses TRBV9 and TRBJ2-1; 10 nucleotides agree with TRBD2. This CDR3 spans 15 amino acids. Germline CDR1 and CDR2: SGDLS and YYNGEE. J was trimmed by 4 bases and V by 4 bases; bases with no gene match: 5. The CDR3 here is CASSLSSGGYNEQFF. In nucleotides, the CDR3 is TGTGCCAGCAGCCTCTCTAGCGGGGGATACAATGAGCAGTTCTTC.

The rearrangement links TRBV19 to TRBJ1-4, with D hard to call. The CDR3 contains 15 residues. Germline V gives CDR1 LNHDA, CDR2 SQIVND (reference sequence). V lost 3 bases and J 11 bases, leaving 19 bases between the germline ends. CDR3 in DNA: TGTGCCAGTAGTATTAGTACTGGTGGCGGAGGGAAACTGTTTTTT. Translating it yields CASSISTGGGGKLFF.

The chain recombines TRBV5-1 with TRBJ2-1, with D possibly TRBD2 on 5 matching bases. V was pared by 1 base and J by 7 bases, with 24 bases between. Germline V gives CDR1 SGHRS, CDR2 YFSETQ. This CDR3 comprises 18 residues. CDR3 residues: CASSLPSGPRAMGNEQFF. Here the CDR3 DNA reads TGCGCCAGCAGCTTGCCGAGCGGACCTCGCGCAATGGGGAATGAGCAGTTCTTC.

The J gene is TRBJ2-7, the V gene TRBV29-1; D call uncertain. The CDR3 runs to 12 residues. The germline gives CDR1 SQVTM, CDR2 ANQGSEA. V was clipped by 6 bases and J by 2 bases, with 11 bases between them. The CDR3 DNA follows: TGCAGCGTCACAGTCTCTCCCTACGAGCAGTACTTC. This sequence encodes CSVTVSPYEQYF.

The CDR3 DNA reads as TGTGCCTGGAGGGGGGACAACATACCGGAGACCCAGTACTTC. Its protein is CAWRGDNIPETQYF. The chain couples TRBV30 to TRBJ2-5; D is possibly TRBD1 (6 bases). The germline V and J ends were trimmed by 3 bases and 5 bases, with 16 bases remaining between them. CDR1 GTSNPN and CDR2 SVGIG come from the germline V gene (reference sequence). This CDR3 spans 14 amino acids.

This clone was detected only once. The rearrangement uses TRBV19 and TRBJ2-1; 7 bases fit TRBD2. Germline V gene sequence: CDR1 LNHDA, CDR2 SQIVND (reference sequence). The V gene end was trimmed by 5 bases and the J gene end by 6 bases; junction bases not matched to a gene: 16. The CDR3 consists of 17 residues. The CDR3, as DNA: TGTGCCAGTAGTGGGGGGGTTGGGCGTAACATGCGCAATGAGCAGTTCTTC. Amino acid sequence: CASSGGVGRNMRNEQFF.

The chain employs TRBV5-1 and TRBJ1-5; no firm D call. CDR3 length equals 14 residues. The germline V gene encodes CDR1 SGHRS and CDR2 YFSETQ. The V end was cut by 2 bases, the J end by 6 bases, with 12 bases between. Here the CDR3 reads CASSFRGGSQPQHF. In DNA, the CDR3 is TGCGCCAGCAGCTTTCGGGGAGGTAGTCAGCCCCAGCATTTT.

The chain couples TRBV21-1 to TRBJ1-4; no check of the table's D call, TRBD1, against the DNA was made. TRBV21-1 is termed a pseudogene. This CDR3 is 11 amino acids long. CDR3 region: CASSLTEKLFF. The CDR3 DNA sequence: TGTGCCAGCAGCTTAACAGAAAAACTGTTTTTT.

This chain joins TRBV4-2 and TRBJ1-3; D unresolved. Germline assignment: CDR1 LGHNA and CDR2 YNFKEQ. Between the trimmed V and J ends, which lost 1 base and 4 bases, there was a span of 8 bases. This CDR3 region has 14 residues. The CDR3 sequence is CASSQAKAGNTIYF. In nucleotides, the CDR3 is TGTGCCAGCAGCCAAGCAAAAGCCGGAAACACCATATATTTT.